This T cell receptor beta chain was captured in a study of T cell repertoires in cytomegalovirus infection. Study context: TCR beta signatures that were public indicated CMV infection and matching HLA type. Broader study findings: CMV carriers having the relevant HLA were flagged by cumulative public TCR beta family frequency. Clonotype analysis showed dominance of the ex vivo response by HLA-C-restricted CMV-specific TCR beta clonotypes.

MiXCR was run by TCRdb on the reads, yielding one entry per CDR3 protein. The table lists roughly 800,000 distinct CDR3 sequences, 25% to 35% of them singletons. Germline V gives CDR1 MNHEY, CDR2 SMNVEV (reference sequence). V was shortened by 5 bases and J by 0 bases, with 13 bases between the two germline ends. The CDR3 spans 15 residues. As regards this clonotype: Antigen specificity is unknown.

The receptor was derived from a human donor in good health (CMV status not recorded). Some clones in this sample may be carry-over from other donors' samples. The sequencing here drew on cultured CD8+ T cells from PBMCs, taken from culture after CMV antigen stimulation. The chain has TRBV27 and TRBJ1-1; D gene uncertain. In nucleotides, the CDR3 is TGTGCCAGCAGTCCCGCGGGCGGATTGAACACTGAAGCTTTCTTT. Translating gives CASSPAGGLNTEAFF.